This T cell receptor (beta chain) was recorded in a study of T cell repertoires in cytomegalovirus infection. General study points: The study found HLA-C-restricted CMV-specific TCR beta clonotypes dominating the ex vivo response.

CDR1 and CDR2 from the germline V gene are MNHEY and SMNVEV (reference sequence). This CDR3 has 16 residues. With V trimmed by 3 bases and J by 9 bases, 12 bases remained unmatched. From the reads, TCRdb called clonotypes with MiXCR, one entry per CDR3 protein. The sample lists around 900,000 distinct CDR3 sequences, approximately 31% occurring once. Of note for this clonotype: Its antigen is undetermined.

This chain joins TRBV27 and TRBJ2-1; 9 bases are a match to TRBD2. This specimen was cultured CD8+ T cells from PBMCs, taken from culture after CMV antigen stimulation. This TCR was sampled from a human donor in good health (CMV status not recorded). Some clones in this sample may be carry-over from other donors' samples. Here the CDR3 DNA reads TGTGCCAGCAGTTTGGCAGGCGGGGGGGAGGTAGGTGAGCAGTTCTTC. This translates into CASSLAGGGEVGEQFF.